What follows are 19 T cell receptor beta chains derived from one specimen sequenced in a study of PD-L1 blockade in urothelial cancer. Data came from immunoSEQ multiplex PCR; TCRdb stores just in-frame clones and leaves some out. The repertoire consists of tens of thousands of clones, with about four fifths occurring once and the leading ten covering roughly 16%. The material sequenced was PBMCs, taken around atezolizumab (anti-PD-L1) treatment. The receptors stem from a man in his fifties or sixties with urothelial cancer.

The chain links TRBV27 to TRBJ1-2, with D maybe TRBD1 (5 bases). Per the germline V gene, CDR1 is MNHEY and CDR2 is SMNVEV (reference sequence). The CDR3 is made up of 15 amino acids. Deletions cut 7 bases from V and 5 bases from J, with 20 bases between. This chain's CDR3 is CASKPAGSAAYGYTF. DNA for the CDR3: TGTGCCAGCAAACCCGCAGGGTCGGCGGCTTATGGCTACACCTTC.

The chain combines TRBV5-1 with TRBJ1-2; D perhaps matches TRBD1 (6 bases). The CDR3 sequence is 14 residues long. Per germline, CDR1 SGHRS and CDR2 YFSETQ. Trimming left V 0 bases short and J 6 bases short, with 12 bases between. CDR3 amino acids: CASSLAGVLDGYTF. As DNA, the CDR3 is TGCGCCAGCAGCTTGGCAGGGGTCTTGGATGGCTACACCTTC.

Here the CDR3 DNA reads TGTGCCAGCAGCCAGGATTTGACGGGAGGCTACACCTTC. It translates to CASSQDLTGGYTF. This sequence joins TRBV14 and TRBJ1-2; no firm D call. The V and J ends lost 3 bases and 8 bases respectively, with 13 bases between them. CDR1 and CDR2 (germline): SGHDN, FVKESK. There are 13 residues in the CDR3.

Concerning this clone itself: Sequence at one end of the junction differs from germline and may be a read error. For the CDR3, the DNA is TGTGCCAGCAGCCTAGGGGGACTAGCGTCAAATACGCAGTATTTT. It encodes CASSLGGLASNTQYF. The rearrangement links TRBV13 to TRBJ2-3; TRBD2 matches at 10 bases. The CDR3 loop spans 15 amino acids. Germline V CDR1 and CDR2: PRHDT, FYEKMQ (reference sequence). Based on the CDR3 plus reference TRBV13 and TRBJ2-3, the full variable domain is AAGVIQSPRHLIKEKRETATLKCYPIPRHDTVYWYQQGPGQDPQFLISFYEKMQSDKGSIPDRFSAQQFSDYHSELNMSSLELGDSALYFCASSLGGLASNTQYFGPGTRLTVL.

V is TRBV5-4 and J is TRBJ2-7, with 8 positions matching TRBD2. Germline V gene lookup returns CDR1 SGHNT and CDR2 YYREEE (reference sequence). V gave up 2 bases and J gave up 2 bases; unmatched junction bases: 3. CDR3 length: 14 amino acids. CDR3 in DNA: TGTGCCAGCAGCTTTAGCGGGGTCACCTACGAGCAGTACTTC. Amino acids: CASSFSGVTYEQYF.

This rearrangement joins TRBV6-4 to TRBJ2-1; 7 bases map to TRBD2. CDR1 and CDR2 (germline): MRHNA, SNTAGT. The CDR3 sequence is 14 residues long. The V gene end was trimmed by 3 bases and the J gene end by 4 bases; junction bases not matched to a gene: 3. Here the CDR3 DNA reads TGTGCCAGCAGTGAGGCTAGCGGTTACAATGAGCAGTTCTTC. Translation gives CASSEASGYNEQFF.

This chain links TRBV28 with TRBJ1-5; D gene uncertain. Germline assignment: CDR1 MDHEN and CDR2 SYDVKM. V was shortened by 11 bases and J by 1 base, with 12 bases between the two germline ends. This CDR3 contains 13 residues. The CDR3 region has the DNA TGTGCCTGTCGGGGAATCAGCAATCAGCCCCAGCATTTT. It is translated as CACRGISNQPQHF. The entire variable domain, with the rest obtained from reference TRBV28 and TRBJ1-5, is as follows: DVKVTQSSRYLVKRTGEKVFLECVQDMDHENMFWYRQDPGLGLRLIYFSYDVKMKEKGDIPEGYSVSREKKERFSLILESASTNQTSMYLCACRGISNQPQHFGDGTRLSIL.

CDR3 DNA: TGTGCCAGCAGTGAAGCGGGAGACTGGCACAACACCGGGGAGCTGTTTTTT. Its protein is CASSEAGDWHNTGELFF. The chain employs TRBV2 and TRBJ2-2; TRBD2 is a possible D gene (5 bases). Trimming removed 0 bases at V and 2 bases at J, with 13 bases between. Germline CDR1 SNHLY, CDR2 FYNNEI. The CDR3 is 17 amino acids.

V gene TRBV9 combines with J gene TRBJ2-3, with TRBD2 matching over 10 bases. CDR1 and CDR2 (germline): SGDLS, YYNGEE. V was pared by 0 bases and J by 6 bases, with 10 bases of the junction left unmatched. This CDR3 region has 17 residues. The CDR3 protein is CASSVEASGGLLDTQYF. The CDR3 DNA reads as TGTGCCAGCAGCGTAGAGGCTAGCGGGGGCCTTCTCGATACGCAGTATTTT.

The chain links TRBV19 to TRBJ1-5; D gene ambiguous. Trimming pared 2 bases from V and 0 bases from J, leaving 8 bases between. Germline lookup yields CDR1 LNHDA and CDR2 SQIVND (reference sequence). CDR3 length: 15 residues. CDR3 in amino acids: CASSIFSSSNQPQHF. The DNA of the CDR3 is TGTGCCAGTAGTATATTCAGTTCTAGCAATCAGCCCCAGCATTTT.

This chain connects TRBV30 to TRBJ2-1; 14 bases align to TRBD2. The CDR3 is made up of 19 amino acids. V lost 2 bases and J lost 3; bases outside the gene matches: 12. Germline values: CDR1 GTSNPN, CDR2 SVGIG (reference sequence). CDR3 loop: CAWSLDIGLAGGFYNEQFF. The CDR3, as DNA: TGTGCCTGGAGTCTCGATATTGGACTAGCGGGAGGATTCTACAATGAGCAGTTCTTC.

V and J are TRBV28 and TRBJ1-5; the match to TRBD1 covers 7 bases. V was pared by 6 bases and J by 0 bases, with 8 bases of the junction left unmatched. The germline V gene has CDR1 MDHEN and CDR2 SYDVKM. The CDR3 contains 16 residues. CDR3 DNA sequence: TGTGCCAGCAGCCTATACGACAGGGTTAGCAATCAGCCCCAGCATTTT. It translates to CASSLYDRVSNQPQHF.

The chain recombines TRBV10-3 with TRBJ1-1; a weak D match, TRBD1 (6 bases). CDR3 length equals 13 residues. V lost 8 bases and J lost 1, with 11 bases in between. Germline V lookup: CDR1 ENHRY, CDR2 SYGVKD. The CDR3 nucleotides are TGTGCCATCCTCGGGGGGCCGAACACTGAAGCTTTCTTT. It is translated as CAILGGPNTEAFF.

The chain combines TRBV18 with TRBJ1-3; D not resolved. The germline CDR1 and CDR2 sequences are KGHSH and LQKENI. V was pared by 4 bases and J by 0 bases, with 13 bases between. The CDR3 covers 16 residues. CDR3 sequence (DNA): TGTGCCAGCTCACAGGCAGACGGGAGCTCTGGAAACACCATATATTTT. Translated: CASSQADGSSGNTIYF. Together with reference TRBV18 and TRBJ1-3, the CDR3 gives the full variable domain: NAGVMQNPRHLVRRRGQEARLRCSPMKGHSHVYWYRQLPEEGLKFMVYLQKENIIDESGMPKERFSAEFPKEGPSILRIQQVVRGDSAAYFCASSQADGSSGNTIYFGEGSWLTVV.

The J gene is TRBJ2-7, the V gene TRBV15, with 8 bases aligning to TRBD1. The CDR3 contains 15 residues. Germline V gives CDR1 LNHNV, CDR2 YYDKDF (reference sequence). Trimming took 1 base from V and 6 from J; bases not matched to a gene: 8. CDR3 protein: CATSRAGGPYVEQYF. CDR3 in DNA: TGTGCCACCAGCAGAGCAGGGGGCCCGTACGTCGAGCAGTACTTC.

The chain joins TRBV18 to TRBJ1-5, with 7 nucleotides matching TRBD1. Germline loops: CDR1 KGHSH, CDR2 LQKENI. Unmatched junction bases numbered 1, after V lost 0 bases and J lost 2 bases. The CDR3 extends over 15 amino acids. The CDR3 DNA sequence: TGTGCCAGCTCACCACCCGGGACAGGCAATCAGCCCCAGCATTTT. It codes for CASSPPGTGNQPQHF. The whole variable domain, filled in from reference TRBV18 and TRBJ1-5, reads NAGVMQNPRHLVRRRGQEARLRCSPMKGHSHVYWYRQLPEEGLKFMVYLQKENIIDESGMPKERFSAEFPKEGPSILRIQQVVRGDSAAYFCASSPPGTGNQPQHFGDGTRLSIL.

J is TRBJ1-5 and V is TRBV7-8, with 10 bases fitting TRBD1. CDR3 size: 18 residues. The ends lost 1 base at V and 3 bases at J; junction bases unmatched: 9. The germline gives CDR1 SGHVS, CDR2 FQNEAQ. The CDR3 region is CASSLDFRQGAINQPQHF. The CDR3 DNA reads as TGTGCCAGCAGCTTAGATTTTCGACAGGGGGCCATCAATCAGCCCCAGCATTTT.

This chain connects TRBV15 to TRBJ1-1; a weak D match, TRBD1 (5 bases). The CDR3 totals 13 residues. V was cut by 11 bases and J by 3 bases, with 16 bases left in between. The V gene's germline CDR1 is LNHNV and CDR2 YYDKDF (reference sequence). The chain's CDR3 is CAVGAPRDTEAFF. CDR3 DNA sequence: TGTGCCGTTGGGGCACCACGGGACACTGAAGCTTTCTTT.

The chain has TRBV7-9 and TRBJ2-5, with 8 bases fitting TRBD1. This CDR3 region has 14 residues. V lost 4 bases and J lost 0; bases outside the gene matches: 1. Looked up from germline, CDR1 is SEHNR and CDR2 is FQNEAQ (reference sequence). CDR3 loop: CASSSDRDQETQYF. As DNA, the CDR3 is TGTGCCAGCAGCTCGGACAGGGACCAAGAGACCCAGTACTTC.